The 18 T cell receptor beta chains below come from one sample, sequenced in a study of cytomegalovirus exposure and HLA in healthy donors. PCR used 60 Vbeta primers and 13 Jbeta primers. The protocol was immunoSEQ multiplex PCR, while the TCRdb copy is restricted to in-frame clones and leaves out a portion. The sample lists 100,000 to 150,000 clones, approximately 82% occurring once. Input material: PBMCs. The source is a young man in good health and CMV-seropositive.

The chain uses TRBV9 and TRBJ1-1; D call uncertain. Germline lookup yields CDR1 SGDLS and CDR2 YYNGEE. CDR3 length equals 16 residues. Trimming pared 4 bases from V and 3 bases from J, leaving 19 bases between. The DNA for the CDR3 is TGTGCCAGCAGCAAAACTAGGCAGTTGAAAGACACTGAAGCTTTCTTT. This gives the protein CASSKTRQLKDTEAFF.

The chain uses TRBV5-4 and TRBJ1-3, with D perhaps matching TRBD1 (5 bases). Germline V gene data show CDR1 as SGHNT and CDR2 as YYREEE (reference sequence). This CDR3 spans 16 amino acids. Trimming cost V 1 base and J 0 bases, with 11 bases left between them. As DNA, the CDR3 is TGTGCCAGCAGCTTGATGGGGGGATCCTCTGGAAACACCATATATTTT. Translated, it gives CASSLMGGSSGNTIYF.

The gene calls are TRBV28 and TRBJ2-1; TRBD2 matches at 11 bases. Trimming cost V 7 bases and J 4 bases; bases outside gene matches: 6. This CDR3 region has 15 residues. The V gene's germline CDR1 is MDHEN and CDR2 SYDVKM. CDR3 nucleotide sequence: TGTGCCAGCATGGTAGCGGGGGGGCCTTACAATGAGCAGTTCTTC. It translates to CASMVAGGPYNEQFF.

As for this clone: Sequence at one end of the junction differs from germline and may be a read error. This CDR3 is CASSQEGGPPF. The DNA for the CDR3 is TGTGCCAGCAGCCAAGAGGGCGGGCCCCCTTTC. This chain links TRBV14 with TRBJ1-2; D not certain. Germline-derived CDR1 and CDR2 are SGHDN and FVKESK. This CDR3 region has 11 residues.

V usage is TRBV7-9 and J usage is TRBJ2-3; TRBD2 aligns across 8 bases. J was trimmed by 5 bases and V by 5 bases; bases with no gene match: 9. CDR1 and CDR2 from the germline V gene are SEHNR and FQNEAQ (reference sequence). The CDR3 is 15 amino acids. The CDR3 loop reads CASSASGGRIDTQYF. In DNA, the CDR3 is TGTGCCAGCAGCGCCTCGGGGGGGCGGATAGATACGCAGTATTTT. The full variable domain, completed using reference TRBV7-9 and TRBJ2-3, is DTGVSQNPRHKITKRGQNVTFRCDPISEHNRLYWYRQTLGQGPEFLTYFQNEAQLEKSRLLSDRFSAERPKGSFSTLEIQRTEQGDSAMYLCASSASGGRIDTQYFGPGTRLTVL.

The CDR3 DNA is TGCGCCAGCAGCCCAGGGAGGACTAGCGGACATGAAGAGACCCAGTACTTC. Encoded protein: CASSPGRTSGHEETQYF. The J gene is TRBJ2-5, the V gene TRBV5-1; TRBD2 agrees at 10 bases. Trimming took 4 bases from V and 3 from J; bases not matched to a gene: 12. This CDR3 has 17 residues. CDR1 is SGHRS, CDR2 YFSETQ, per germline. The whole variable domain, remainder taken from reference TRBV5-1 and TRBJ2-5, is KAGVTQTPRYLIKTRGQQVTLSCSPISGHRSVSWYQQTPGQGLQFLFEYFSETQRNKGNFPGRFSGRQFSNSRSEMNVSTLELGDSALYLCASSPGRTSGHEETQYFGPGTRLLVL.

This chain connects TRBV10-2 to TRBJ2-7; 10 bases agree with TRBD1. J gave up 4 bases and V 6 bases, and 6 bases lay outside the gene matches. The CDR3 length is 14 residues. Germline CDR1 reads WSHSY; CDR2 reads SAAADI. The CDR3 sequence is CASSRDRGPYEQYF. The CDR3 nucleotides are TGCGCCAGCAGCCGGGACAGGGGTCCGTACGAGCAGTACTTC.

The chain is built from TRBV28 and TRBJ1-2, with 7 bases matching TRBD1. V trimming: 6 bases; J trimming: 9 bases; junction bases outside the gene matches: 7. The CDR3 extends over 12 amino acids. Germline V lookup: CDR1 MDHEN, CDR2 SYDVKM. The CDR3 DNA follows: TGTGCCAGCAGCCCTGACAGGGTTAGCTACACCTTC. Translating it yields CASSPDRVSYTF.

This chain links TRBV9 with TRBJ2-7; TRBD2 aligns across 10 bases. The trim removed 0 bases at V and 0 bases at J, leaving 6 bases unmatched. The CDR3 runs 17 residues. Germline CDR1 SGDLS, CDR2 YYNGEE. As DNA, the CDR3 is TGTGCCAGCAGCGTAGTTGGTAGCGGGGGGTTCTCCTACGAGCAGTACTTC. Translating gives CASSVVGSGGFSYEQYF.

This sequence joins TRBV5-4 and TRBJ2-7; TRBD1 is a possible D gene (6 bases). V gave up 0 bases and J gave up 4 bases, with 11 bases separating them. Germline-derived CDR1 and CDR2 are SGHNT and YYREEE (reference sequence). The CDR3 sequence is 14 residues long. CDR3 sequence (DNA): TGTGCCAGCAGCTTGGAACAGGGTAAATACGAGCAGTACTTC. This encodes CASSLEQGKYEQYF.

This rearrangement joins TRBV11-2 to TRBJ2-3; the D gene is possibly TRBD2 (5 bases). Trimming took 8 bases from V and 0 from J, leaving 9 bases between them. The CDR3 is made up of 13 amino acids. Germline values: CDR1 SGHAT, CDR2 FQNNGV. The CDR3 nucleotides are TGTGCCAGCCGGGGAACTAGCACAGATACGCAGTATTTT. It yields the protein CASRGTSTDTQYF.

The J gene is TRBJ2-5, the V gene TRBV7-2; D is possibly TRBD2 (5 bases). The DNA end is a closer match to TRBJ2-7, so the J assignment may be wrong. Germline loops: CDR1 SGHTA, CDR2 FQGNSA. The CDR3 is 13 residues long. The CDR3 here is CASSLGGLYEQYF. The CDR3, as DNA: TGTGCCAGCAGCTTAGGCGGGTTATACGAGCAGTACTTC.

CDR3 region: CASSDSEGRDGYTF. In DNA form, the CDR3 reads TGTGCCAGCAGTGACTCGGAGGGGCGAGATGGCTACACCTTC. The chain recombines TRBV6-4 with TRBJ1-2; D may be TRBD1 (5 bases). The V gene lost 0 bases and the J gene lost 6 bases, with 11 bases spanning the gap. The CDR3 extends over 14 amino acids. Per germline, CDR1 MRHNA and CDR2 SNTAGT.

The chain recombines TRBV7-8 with TRBJ2-1, with 8 bases aligning to TRBD2. Germline V gives CDR1 SGHVS, CDR2 FQNEAQ. There are 17 residues in the CDR3. Trimming took 6 bases from V and 0 from J; bases not matched to a gene: 10. CDR3 in DNA: TGTGCCAGCAGTTATAGCGGGGCCACGAGCTCCTACAATGAGCAGTTCTTC. Translated: CASSYSGATSSYNEQFF.

The gene calls are TRBV4-1 and TRBJ2-7, with 7 bases that match TRBD1. The J segment lost 5 bases and the V segment lost 4 bases, leaving 8 bases of the junction unmatched. Germline V gene lookup returns CDR1 MGHRA and CDR2 YSYEKL. The CDR3 spans 14 residues. The CDR3 protein is CASSPRQGGNEQYF. The CDR3 region has the DNA TGCGCCAGCAGCCCCCGACAGGGTGGGAACGAGCAGTACTTC.

The chain joins TRBV5-1 to TRBJ2-5; 7 bases align to TRBD1. The CDR3 consists of 14 residues. Germline lookup yields CDR1 SGHRS and CDR2 YFSETQ. Unmatched junction bases numbered 10, after V lost 6 bases and J lost 5 bases. The CDR3 loop is CASTWMPGQETQYF. CDR3 nucleotides: TGCGCCAGCACCTGGATGCCGGGACAGGAGACCCAGTACTTC.

The gene calls are TRBV7-8 and TRBJ1-1, with D unclear. This CDR3 spans 15 amino acids. Germline V gives CDR1 SGHVS, CDR2 FQNEAQ. Trimming took off 0 bases at V and 0 bases at J, with 8 bases between the two ends. For the CDR3, the DNA is TGTGCCAGCAGCTTAGCGGTCAGAATGAACACTGAAGCTTTCTTT. As protein: CASSLAVRMNTEAFF.

This clone occurred once. This chain uses TRBV19 with TRBJ2-1, with D uncertain. The CDR3 is 15 residues long. Germline assignment: CDR1 LNHDA and CDR2 SQIVND (reference sequence). With 1 base removed from V and 2 bases from J, the gap between germline ends came to 9 bases. Here the CDR3 reads CASSIVPLTYNEQFF. For the CDR3, the DNA is TGTGCCAGTAGTATAGTCCCCCTAACCTACAATGAGCAGTTCTTC. The full variable domain, its missing parts supplied by reference TRBV19 and TRBJ2-1, is DGGITQSPKYLFRKEGQNVTLSCEQNLNHDAMYWYRQDPGQGLRLIYYSQIVNDFQKGDIAEGYSVSREKKESFPLTVTSAQKNPTAFYLCASSIVPLTYNEQFFGPGTRLTVL.